These 31 T cell receptor beta chains were all obtained from the same sample, sequenced in a study of shared clonotypes between healthy human individuals. Generated by immunoSEQ multiplex PCR, the TCRdb table keeps only in-frame clones and is missing some. The data contain 2 million to 2.5 million clones, approximately 95% of them singletons. Sequencing was performed on naive CD4+ T cells from PBMCs. The subset was: CD45RA+ positively selected. All receptors come from a man aged 18 to 29 in good health. Some clones in this sample may be carry-over from other donors' samples.

The gene calls are TRBV10-3 and TRBJ2-7, with 9 bases aligning to TRBD2. V shed 0 bases, J shed 2 bases, and the junction held 5 bases outside the gene matches. Germline V CDR1 and CDR2: ENHRY, SYGVKD. The CDR3 sequence is 16 residues long. The CDR3 sequence is CAISESTSGIPYEQYF. The CDR3 DNA reads TGTGCCATCAGTGAGTCGACTAGCGGTATTCCCTACGAGCAGTACTTC.

The J gene is TRBJ2-7, the V gene TRBV11-1, with 10 bases fitting TRBD2. Per the germline V gene, CDR1 is SGHAT and CDR2 is FQDESV (reference sequence). The trim removed 5 bases at V and 6 bases at J, leaving 10 bases unmatched. CDR3 length: 15 residues. CDR3 bases: TGTGCCAGCAGCGCCCTTGTGCTAGCGGGAGTCGAGCAGTACTTC. Amino acids: CASSALVLAGVEQYF.

The chain employs TRBV27 and TRBJ1-4; perhaps TRBD1 as D (5 bases). Germline V lookup: CDR1 MNHEY, CDR2 SMNVEV (reference sequence). Trimming cost V 0 bases and J 1 base, with 9 bases left between them. CDR3 length equals 16 residues. The CDR3 reads CASSLSGVLTNEKLFF. The CDR3 nucleotides are TGTGCCAGCAGTTTATCAGGGGTATTAACTAATGAAAAACTGTTTTTT.

The rearrangement links TRBV30 to TRBJ2-2; a possible D gene is TRBD2 (6 bases). This CDR3 spans 13 amino acids. V lost 4 bases to trimming and J lost 5 bases, with 11 bases between them. CDR1 and CDR2 from the germline V gene are GTSNPN and SVGIG (reference sequence). CDR3 sequence: CAWIAGWTGELFF. The CDR3 bases are TGTGCCTGGATTGCGGGGTGGACCGGGGAGCTGTTTTTT.

The genes are TRBV2 and TRBJ1-5; D is possibly TRBD1 (5 bases). Trimming pared 5 bases from V and 4 bases from J, leaving 12 bases between. Germline CDR1 SNHLY, CDR2 FYNNEI. This CDR3 has 14 amino acids. The CDR3 region is CASSQGWGNQPQHF. CDR3 nucleotides: TGTGCCAGCAGTCAAGGGTGGGGGAATCAGCCCCAGCATTTT.

Concerning this clone: Within the sample, other DNA sequences also encode this same CDR3. The chain is built from TRBV28 and TRBJ2-1; TRBD1 is a possible D gene (6 bases). V lost 6 bases, J lost 2 bases, and 14 bases lay in between. This CDR3 is 15 amino acids long. The germline V gene encodes CDR1 MDHEN and CDR2 SYDVKM. The CDR3 coding sequence is TGTGCCAGCAGCCTTCCTGGGGGCCCCTACAATGAGCAGTTCTTC. Translating it yields CASSLPGGPYNEQFF.

The chain combines TRBV5-1 with TRBJ2-1; 11 nucleotides line up with TRBD1. In germline, CDR1 is SGHRS, CDR2 YFSETQ. V dropped 4 bases and J dropped 6; count of bases not matched to a gene: 15. CDR3 length: 18 amino acids. The CDR3 DNA sequence: TGCGCCAGCAGCCAAGGCTCCCGGACAGGGGGCTTTCGCAATGAGCAGTTCTTC. It translates to CASSQGSRTGGFRNEQFF.

The chain uses TRBV5-6 and TRBJ2-4; D remains unclear. The CDR3 runs 16 residues. Trimming removed 4 bases at V and 0 bases at J, with 14 bases between. From germline, CDR1 is SGHDT and CDR2 YYEEEE. This CDR3 is CASSVDSYRAKNIQYF. The CDR3 bases are TGTGCCAGCAGCGTAGACTCTTACCGAGCCAAAAACATTCAGTACTTC. The full variable domain, its missing parts supplied by reference TRBV5-6 and TRBJ2-4, is DAGVTQSPTHLIKTRGQQVTLRCSPKSGHDTVSWYQQALGQGPQFIFQYYEEEERQRGNFPDRFSGHQFPNYSSELNVNALLLGDSALYLCASSVDSYRAKNIQYFGAGTRLSVL.

A single count supports this clone. V gene TRBV2 combines with J gene TRBJ1-5, with D perhaps TRBD1 (5 bases). CDR3 length: 19 residues. V was clipped by 1 base and J by 0 bases, with 19 bases between them. Germline CDR1 is SNHLY and CDR2 is FYNNEI. The CDR3 DNA reads as TGTGCCAGCAGTGAAGGGGACCTCAGGACACTCTATAGCAATCAGCCCCAGCATTTT. Translation gives CASSEGDLRTLYSNQPQHF.

The chain recombines TRBV15 with TRBJ2-1, with 12 bases lining up with TRBD1. The CDR3 spans 16 residues. CDR1 and CDR2 from the germline V gene are LNHNV and YYDKDF (reference sequence). V dropped 2 bases and J dropped 12; count of bases not matched to a gene: 11. The CDR3 region is CATSRSPGQGAPWQFF. The DNA for the CDR3 is TGTGCCACCAGCAGATCTCCGGGACAGGGGGCTCCGTGGCAGTTCTTC.

The rearrangement joins TRBV9 to TRBJ2-2, with 11 bases that match TRBD1. CDR1 is SGDLS and CDR2 is YYNGEE in the germline V gene. This CDR3 region has 16 residues. V trimming: 3 bases; J trimming: 5 bases; junction bases outside the gene matches: 6. The CDR3, as DNA: TGTGCCAGCAGCGAGGGGACAGGGGGTAAAACCGGGGAGCTGTTTTTT. Its translation: CASSEGTGGKTGELFF.

The CDR3 loop reads CASRTIRYTGELFF. CDR3 in DNA: TGTGCCAGCAGAACCATTAGGTACACCGGGGAGCTGTTTTTT. V gene TRBV27 combines with J gene TRBJ2-2, with D unresolved. Per the germline V gene, CDR1 is MNHEY and CDR2 is SMNVEV (reference sequence). This CDR3 has 14 amino acids. V lost 6 bases and J lost 3, with 11 bases in between.

This clone was recorded only once. The chain uses TRBV2 and TRBJ2-1; D may correspond to TRBD1 or TRBD2 (5 bases each). The V gene's germline CDR1 is SNHLY and CDR2 FYNNEI. With 3 bases removed from V and 7 bases from J, the gap between germline ends came to 10 bases. This CDR3 has 13 residues. The DNA of the CDR3 is TGTGCCAGCAGTGAGGGGGAGAGGAATGAGCAGTTCTTC. Amino acid sequence: CASSEGERNEQFF.

This clone was seen a handful of times. This chain joins TRBV25-1 and TRBJ2-7; D remains unclear. V was trimmed by 6 bases and J by 5 bases, leaving 23 bases between them. The CDR3 is 16 amino acids. Germline CDR1 and CDR2: MGHDK and SYGVNS. CDR3 sequence: CASSDPRASGVNEQYF. The CDR3 nucleotides read TGTGCCAGCAGCGATCCCCGGGCATCCGGTGTGAACGAGCAGTACTTC.

This clone was recorded once. The chain couples TRBV6-4 to TRBJ2-7; 8 nucleotides match TRBD1. After removal of 9 bases from V and 2 bases from J, the junction contained 6 bases not matched to a gene. Per the germline V gene, CDR1 is MRHNA and CDR2 is SNTAGT. The CDR3 extends over 13 amino acids. CDR3 amino acids: CARPGQGAYEQYF. Written as DNA, the CDR3 is TGTGCCAGGCCTGGACAGGGAGCCTACGAGCAGTACTTC.

The chain has TRBV2 and TRBJ2-2, with D unresolved. In germline, CDR1 is SNHLY, CDR2 FYNNEI. The CDR3 sequence is 13 residues long. Trimming stripped 6 bases from V and 4 bases from J, with 9 bases between. The chain's CDR3 is CASSPRVTGELFF. The CDR3 bases are TGTGCCAGCAGCCCACGGGTCACCGGGGAGCTGTTTTTT.

The chain recombines TRBV28 with TRBJ1-4; 7 bases are shared with TRBD1. J was trimmed by 3 bases and V by 7 bases; bases with no gene match: 8. The germline gives CDR1 MDHEN, CDR2 SYDVKM. The CDR3 runs 15 residues. CDR3 protein: CASTTTGMANEKLFF. CDR3 nucleotide sequence: TGTGCCAGCACTACGACAGGGATGGCTAATGAAAAACTGTTTTTT. The variable domain in full, with the rest retrieved from reference TRBV28 and TRBJ1-4, is DVKVTQSSRYLVKRTGEKVFLECVQDMDHENMFWYRQDPGLGLRLIYFSYDVKMKEKGDIPEGYSVSREKKERFSLILESASTNQTSMYLCASTTTGMANEKLFFGSGTQLSVL.

The J gene is TRBJ1-3, the V gene TRBV10-1; the D is unclear. The CDR3 length is 17 residues. The germline V and J ends were trimmed by 0 bases and 0 bases, with 12 bases remaining between them. Germline CDR1 reads WNHNN; CDR2 reads SYGVQD (reference sequence). CDR3 in amino acids: CASSESKSLSSGNTIYF. CDR3 DNA sequence: TGCGCCAGCAGTGAGTCGAAAAGCCTCAGCTCTGGAAACACCATATATTTT.

This chain links TRBV10-3 with TRBJ1-5; D is unresolved. CDR1 is ENHRY, CDR2 SYGVKD, per germline. The CDR3 contains 12 residues. V was pared by 3 bases and J by 11 bases, with 11 bases between. The CDR3 bases are TGTGCCATCAGTGAATCCACCCGGGCCCAGCATTTT. Protein: CAISESTRAQHF.

V gene TRBV4-1 combines with J gene TRBJ1-5; TRBD1 is a possible D gene (6 bases). Trimming removed 5 bases from V and 1 base from J, with 15 bases in between. Germline V gives CDR1 MGHRA, CDR2 YSYEKL. This CDR3 region has 16 residues. The chain's CDR3 is CASSTVGGASNQPQHF. CDR3 nucleotides: TGCGCCAGCAGCACAGTAGGGGGAGCCAGCAATCAGCCCCAGCATTTT.

The chain employs TRBV5-5 and TRBJ2-7; 7 bases fit TRBD1. V was pared by 0 bases and J by 2 bases, with 5 bases of the junction left unmatched. CDR1 is SGHKS and CDR2 is YYEKEE in the germline V gene (reference sequence). The CDR3 is 15 amino acids. The CDR3 DNA follows: TGTGCCAGCAGCTTGGGCCCAGGGGGAGCCTACGAGCAGTACTTC. It encodes CASSLGPGGAYEQYF.

The chain carries TRBV7-2 and TRBJ2-5, with TRBD2 matching 7 bases. The V segment lost 0 bases and the J segment 5 bases; nucleotides outside the gene matches: 6. The CDR3 is 15 amino acids. Germline V gene data show CDR1 as SGHTA and CDR2 as FQGNSA. CDR3 protein: CASSLAGGAWETQYF. In DNA, the CDR3 is TGTGCCAGCAGCTTAGCGGGAGGGGCGTGGGAGACCCAGTACTTC. Based on the CDR3 plus reference TRBV7-2 and TRBJ2-5, the full variable domain is GAGVSQSPSNKVTEKGKDVELRCDPISGHTALYWYRQSLGQGLEFLIYFQGNSAPDKSGLPSDRFSAERTGGSVSTLTIQRTQQEDSAVYLCASSLAGGAWETQYFGPGTRLLVL.

The rearrangement links TRBV5-8 to TRBJ2-3, with TRBD2 matching 8 bases. The germline V gene has CDR1 SGHTS and CDR2 YDEGEE. Trimming took 8 bases from V and 4 from J; bases not matched to a gene: 12. There are 15 residues in the CDR3. The CDR3 DNA follows: TGTGCCAGTAACCGAGCGGGAGCGAGTGCAGATACGCAGTATTTT. Encoded protein: CASNRAGASADTQYF. The entire variable domain, with the rest obtained from reference TRBV5-8 and TRBJ2-3, is as follows: EAGVTQSPTHLIKTRGQQATLRCSPISGHTSVYWYQQALGLGLQFLLWYDEGEERNRGNFPPRFSGRQFPNYSSELNVNALELEDSALYLCASNRAGASADTQYFGPGTRLTVL.

Comment on this clone: The sample has other DNA sequences that encode this CDR3 too. The chain has TRBV19 and TRBJ2-1, with D tentatively TRBD2 (6 bases). Germline V gene sequence: CDR1 LNHDA, CDR2 SQIVND (reference sequence). With 3 bases removed from V and 3 bases from J, the gap between germline ends came to 12 bases. The CDR3 is 15 amino acids. This CDR3 is CASSILSGSYNEQFF. Here the CDR3 DNA reads TGTGCCAGTAGTATTTTGTCCGGGAGCTACAATGAGCAGTTCTTC.

The chain carries TRBV5-4 and TRBJ1-2; 12 nucleotides match TRBD1. Germline trimming cut 1 base from V and 8 bases from J; bases unmatched to any gene: 9. Per germline, CDR1 SGHNT and CDR2 YYREEE (reference sequence). The CDR3 consists of 16 residues. The CDR3 is CASSLSLGQGAGGYTF. The CDR3 region has the DNA TGTGCCAGCAGCTTGAGTTTGGGACAGGGGGCCGGGGGCTACACCTTC.

This clone was recorded once. The same CDR3 arises from other DNA sequences in this sample as well. For the CDR3, the DNA is TGTGCCAGTAGTATCCAGGGTTACGAGCAGTACTTC. This sequence encodes CASSIQGYEQYF. The chain carries TRBV19 and TRBJ2-7, with D possibly being TRBD1 (5 bases). This CDR3 has 12 residues. With 3 bases removed from V and 4 bases from J, the gap between germline ends came to 7 bases. Per germline, CDR1 LNHDA and CDR2 SQIVND (reference sequence).

This chain links TRBV29-1 with TRBJ1-2; D is uncertain. The CDR3 is 13 residues long. CDR1 is SQVTM and CDR2 is ANQGSEA in the germline V gene. Between the trimmed V and J ends, which lost 3 bases and 4 bases, there was a span of 12 bases. The DNA for the CDR3 is TGCAGCGTTGAGAACCCTACACCCTATGGCTACACCTTC. It translates to CSVENPTPYGYTF.

The chain is built from TRBV28 and TRBJ1-2; D not resolved. The CDR3 covers 15 residues. Trimming took 6 bases from V and 7 from J, leaving 21 bases between them. CDR1 is MDHEN and CDR2 is SYDVKM in the germline V gene. Here the CDR3 reads CASSQVGQRASGYTF. The CDR3 DNA reads as TGTGCCAGCAGCCAAGTTGGGCAGAGAGCGAGTGGCTACACCTTC.

This chain joins TRBV27 and TRBJ2-4; D gene ambiguous. Per germline, CDR1 MNHEY and CDR2 SMNVEV (reference sequence). V was trimmed by 0 bases and J by 0 bases, leaving 9 bases between them. This CDR3 contains 16 residues. The chain's CDR3 is CASSLSLGRAKNIQYF. The CDR3 DNA sequence: TGTGCCAGCAGTTTATCTCTGGGCCGAGCCAAAAACATTCAGTACTTC.

The chain is built from TRBV6-5 and TRBJ1-2, with D unclear. V was pared by 6 bases and J by 2 bases, with 13 bases between. CDR3 length: 14 residues. Germline-derived CDR1 and CDR2 are MNHEY and SVGAGI. CDR3 nucleotides: TGTGCCAGCAGCCCATATAGTTCAAACTATGGCTACACCTTC. Protein sequence: CASSPYSSNYGYTF.

The chain is built from TRBV5-1 and TRBJ1-1, with unresolved D. Germline lookup yields CDR1 SGHRS and CDR2 YFSETQ. V lost 5 bases and J lost 1, with 12 bases in between. The CDR3 sequence is 14 residues long. The CDR3 loop is CASRLNPENTEAFF. For the CDR3, the DNA is TGCGCCAGCAGATTAAATCCGGAGAACACTGAAGCTTTCTTT.